Shown below are 20 T cell receptor beta chains from a single sample sequenced in a study of shared clonotypes between healthy human individuals. Only in-frame clones appear in the TCRdb table, and some are missing; sequencing was by immunoSEQ multiplex PCR. The repertoire holds about 2.1 million clones, with just under 95% as singletons. The naive CD8 fraction comprised CD45RO-negative cells positively selected for CCR7 and excluded terminally differentiated effector memory CD45RA+ cells. The sample comprised naive CD8+ T cells from PBMCs. These receptors were taken from a man aged 18 to 29 in good health. Some clones in this sample may be carry-over from other donors' samples.

The rearrangement joins TRBV7-2 to TRBJ2-1; 9 bases map to TRBD2. Trimming at V came to 6 bases and at J to 10 bases, leaving 13 bases not matched to a gene. This CDR3 is built from 15 residues. Germline CDR1 reads SGHTA; CDR2 reads FQGNSA. CDR3 in amino acids: CASRSRSGGHGEQFF. The CDR3 bases are TGTGCCAGCAGATCGAGGAGCGGGGGGCATGGAGAGCAGTTCTTC.

This clone was counted once. The CDR3 spells CASSPPRKVRRKTGELFF. CDR3 nucleotides: TGTGCCAGCAGCCCCCCACGAAAGGTAAGAAGAAAGACCGGGGAGCTGTTTTTT. The rearrangement links TRBV21-1 to TRBJ2-2. TRBV21-1 is deemed a pseudogene. The CDR3 sequence is 18 residues long.

V usage is TRBV6-5 and J usage is TRBJ1-1; unclear D gene. The CDR3 has 16 amino acids. The V gene's germline CDR1 is MNHEY and CDR2 SVGAGI. The V gene lost 0 bases and the J gene lost 0 bases, with 11 bases spanning the gap. This CDR3 is CASSYSIAMMNTEAFF. CDR3 DNA sequence: TGTGCCAGCAGTTACTCGATAGCCATGATGAACACTGAAGCTTTCTTT.

The chain employs TRBV5-4 and TRBJ2-1; TRBD2 agrees at 10 bases. J lost 4 bases, V lost 0 bases, and 7 bases had no gene match. CDR3 length: 17 residues. Germline V gene sequence: CDR1 SGHNT, CDR2 YYREEE (reference sequence). The CDR3 loop reads CASSLASSGSWYNEQFF. The CDR3, as DNA: TGTGCCAGCAGCTTGGCCTCTAGCGGGAGCTGGTACAATGAGCAGTTCTTC.

V usage is TRBV4-2 and J usage is TRBJ2-7; 8 nucleotides line up with TRBD2. V was pared by 0 bases and J by 2 bases, with 9 bases of the junction left unmatched. The CDR3 runs 17 residues. Germline V gene sequence: CDR1 LGHNA, CDR2 YNFKEQ. The CDR3 spells CASSQDLGAGETYEQYF. The DNA of the CDR3 is TGTGCCAGCAGCCAAGATCTGGGAGCGGGGGAAACCTACGAGCAGTACTTC.

This chain links TRBV7-9 with TRBJ2-5, with D unclear. The germline V gene encodes CDR1 SEHNR and CDR2 FQNEAQ (reference sequence). V shed 4 bases and J shed 4 bases, with 7 bases lying between them. The CDR3 runs to 12 residues. The CDR3 loop reads CASSSLIETQYF. CDR3 in DNA: TGTGCCAGCAGCTCCCTTATAGAGACCCAGTACTTC.

This chain connects TRBV28 to TRBJ2-3; TRBD1 might be the D (5 bases). V dropped 6 bases and J dropped 5 bases, with 21 bases sitting between them. The CDR3 sequence is 16 residues long. CDR1 and CDR2 from the germline V gene are MDHEN and SYDVKM. The CDR3 sequence is CASSPTGHGSRDTQYF. In nucleotides, the CDR3 is TGTGCCAGCAGCCCAACTGGACACGGATCGAGAGATACGCAGTATTTT. Looking up the rest from reference TRBV28 and TRBJ2-3 gives the full variable domain: DVKVTQSSRYLVKRTGEKVFLECVQDMDHENMFWYRQDPGLGLRLIYFSYDVKMKEKGDIPEGYSVSREKKERFSLILESASTNQTSMYLCASSPTGHGSRDTQYFGPGTRLTVL.

The chain has TRBV19 and TRBJ2-1, with 14 bases fitting TRBD2. The CDR3 runs 15 residues. V shed 1 base, J shed 9 bases, and the junction held 2 bases outside the gene matches. Germline V gene sequence: CDR1 LNHDA, CDR2 SQIVND (reference sequence). CDR3 sequence (DNA): TGTGCCAGTAGTATAGGACTAGCGGGAGGGGGTGAGCAGTTCTTC. It is translated as CASSIGLAGGGEQFF.

The V and J genes are TRBV5-4 and TRBJ2-4, with D maybe TRBD2 (6 bases). Between the trimmed V and J ends, which lost 4 bases and 8 bases, there was a span of 13 bases. The CDR3 loop spans 13 amino acids. CDR1 and CDR2 (germline): SGHNT, YYREEE (reference sequence). CDR3 sequence: CASSPGLGDIQYF. In DNA, the CDR3 is TGTGCCAGCAGCCCGGGACTGGGGGACATTCAGTACTTC.

The chain employs TRBV30 and TRBJ2-5; D uncertain. With the DNA end fitting TRBJ2-7 better, the J assignment may be wrong. CDR1 is GTSNPN and CDR2 is SVGIG in the germline V gene (reference sequence). The CDR3 covers 10 residues. CDR3 nucleotide sequence: TGTGCCTGGAGTGCCCACGAGCAGTACTTC. It encodes CAWSAHEQYF.

The genes are TRBV14 and TRBJ2-2; 9 bases line up with TRBD2. Trimming cost V 4 bases and J 4 bases; bases outside gene matches: 7. The CDR3 loop spans 16 amino acids. Germline CDR1 reads SGHDN; CDR2 reads FVKESK. CDR3 sequence (DNA): TGTGCCAGCAGCCCCCGTGGTAGCGGGAGCACCGGGGAGCTGTTTTTT. Amino acids: CASSPRGSGSTGELFF.

The rearrangement uses TRBV6-5 and TRBJ1-5; D unclear. V was pared by 8 bases and J by 0 bases, with 8 bases between. The CDR3 is 13 amino acids. The germline gives CDR1 MNHEY, CDR2 SVGAGI. The CDR3 sequence is CASWAYSNQPQHF. CDR3 coding DNA: TGTGCCAGCTGGGCCTATAGCAATCAGCCCCAGCATTTT.

Only one count was recorded for this clone. The chain is built from TRBV28 and TRBJ1-1, with 8 nucleotides matching TRBD1. Germline trimming cut 8 bases from V and 3 bases from J; bases unmatched to any gene: 14. Germline values: CDR1 MDHEN, CDR2 SYDVKM. CDR3 size: 16 residues. CDR3 region: CASRNTGGQVYTEAFF. The CDR3 region has the DNA TGTGCCAGCCGTAATACAGGGGGTCAGGTGTACACTGAAGCTTTCTTT.

As concerns this clone: Other DNA sequences in the sample encode the same CDR3. The chain is built from TRBV28 and TRBJ2-7; 7 nucleotides match TRBD1. The CDR3 loop spans 13 amino acids. J gave up 2 bases and V 3 bases, and 1 base lay outside the gene matches. Germline CDR1 MDHEN, CDR2 SYDVKM. This CDR3 is CASSFGTAYEQYF. In DNA form, the CDR3 reads TGTGCCAGCAGTTTCGGGACAGCCTACGAGCAGTACTTC.

This sequence joins TRBV21-1 and TRBJ2-1; the table's D gene call, TRBD2, was not cross checked with the DNA. TRBV21-1 is deemed a pseudogene. This CDR3 is built from 20 residues. The DNA for the CDR3 is TGTGCCAGCAGCAATAGGGGCCGGGACTCACGGCCCCTCTCCTACAATGAGCAGTTCTTC. Translating it yields CASSNRGRDSRPLSYNEQFF.

The V gene is TRBV7-2, the J gene TRBJ2-1, with 8 bases fitting TRBD2. Germline CDR1 is SGHTA and CDR2 is FQGNSA. V shed 2 bases, J shed 2 bases, and the junction held 5 bases outside the gene matches. The CDR3 is 16 amino acids. The CDR3 DNA reads TGTGCCAGCAGCTTAACCCCGGGACTAGCCTACAATGAGCAGTTCTTC. It codes for CASSLTPGLAYNEQFF.

This chain links TRBV11-1 with TRBJ2-7; possible D gene TRBD1, 6 bases. Germline-derived CDR1 and CDR2 are SGHAT and FQDESV (reference sequence). Trimming took off 3 bases at V and 3 bases at J, with 21 bases between the two ends. This CDR3 has 17 residues. CDR3 sequence reads: CASSLGVLADRDYEQYF. The CDR3, as DNA: TGTGCCAGCAGCTTGGGGGTCCTTGCGGACAGAGACTACGAGCAGTACTTC.

The chain recombines TRBV5-5 with TRBJ2-7; D gene ambiguous. This CDR3 is 13 amino acids long. V lost 2 bases, J lost 4 bases, and 10 bases lay in between. Germline assignment: CDR1 SGHKS and CDR2 YYEKEE (reference sequence). The DNA for the CDR3 is TGTGCCAGCAGCTTAGGTACCGAGTACGAGCAGTACTTC. Amino acid sequence: CASSLGTEYEQYF.

This clone is a singleton in its sample. The rearrangement joins TRBV11-2 to TRBJ2-3; D gene ambiguous. Between the trimmed V and J ends, which lost 2 bases and 6 bases, there was a span of 9 bases. This CDR3 contains 13 residues. From germline, CDR1 is SGHAT and CDR2 FQNNGV. The CDR3 is CASSLIVGDTQYF. For the CDR3, the DNA is TGTGCCAGCAGCTTAATCGTGGGCGATACGCAGTATTTT.

The chain has TRBV4-2 and TRBJ2-7, with 8 positions matching TRBD2. Germline values: CDR1 LGHNA, CDR2 YNFKEQ. This CDR3 has 16 residues. After removal of 2 bases from V and 2 bases from J, the junction contained 8 bases not matched to a gene. The CDR3 nucleotides are TGTGCCAGCAGCCAAAGAGTTCGGACTAGCACCTACGAGCAGTACTTC. Residues: CASSQRVRTSTYEQYF.